The 25 T cell receptor beta chains below all came from one sample that was sequenced in a study of T cells in Graves' hyperthyroidism and ophthalmopathy. RNA transcripts served as the template for amplifying TCR beta CDR3 regions. Primed by the HTBI set, a first-round RT-PCR was run on the TCR CDR3. In TCRdb, the multiplex PCR reads were re-called with MiXCR into one record per CDR3 protein. The sample lists 550,000 to 600,000 distinct CDR3 sequences; roughly 50% were seen once. Input material: peripheral blood or thyroid tissue (not recorded which). The receptors here all came from an adult woman with Graves' disease, either hyperthyroidism or ophthalmopathy (not recorded which).

This clonotype was counted at least ten times. The chain has TRBV7-9 and TRBJ1-4; weak D call: TRBD1 (5 bases). The CDR3 runs 14 residues. V was pared by 0 bases and J by 8 bases, with 10 bases between. CDR1 is SEHNR and CDR2 is FQNEAQ in the germline V gene (reference sequence). CDR3 nucleotides: TGTGCCAGCAGCTTAGCGTACCGGACAGAAAAACTGTTTTTT. It is translated as CASSLAYRTEKLFF.

The chain recombines TRBV27 with TRBJ2-2, with D possibly called TRBD1 or TRBD2 (9 bases each). Germline CDR1 reads MNHEY; CDR2 reads SMNVEV (reference sequence). Trimming left V 5 bases short and J 6 bases short, with 25 bases between. The CDR3 runs to 18 residues. The CDR3, as DNA: TGTGCCAGCAGTGCCCGACAGGGGGTAGGCGGGAGGGCCGGGGAGCTGTTTTTT. Protein: CASSARQGVGGRAGELFF.

In this sample, this clonotype turned up many times. This sequence joins TRBV3-1 and TRBJ1-2, with D unclear. Germline CDR1 reads LGHDT; CDR2 reads YNNKEL (reference sequence). This CDR3 region has 13 residues. V lost 5 bases, J lost 6 bases, and 13 bases lay in between. CDR3: CASSGPESNGYTF. The CDR3, as DNA: TGTGCCAGCAGCGGACCGGAGAGTAATGGCTACACCTTC.

In its sample, this clonotype was seen many times. The chain employs TRBV5-1 and TRBJ1-1; tentatively, D is TRBD1 (5 bases). Trimming removed 2 bases from V and 7 bases from J, with 15 bases in between. This CDR3 has 14 residues. Germline-derived CDR1 and CDR2 are SGHRS and YFSETQ. The CDR3 is CASSFRAGGDEAFF. CDR3 nucleotide sequence: TGCGCCAGCAGCTTTCGGGCCGGGGGTGATGAAGCTTTCTTT.

The chain has TRBV29-1 and TRBJ1-1; D unclear. CDR1 SQVTM and CDR2 ANQGSEA come from the germline V gene. Deletions cut 8 bases from V and 1 base from J, with 17 bases between. There are 14 residues in the CDR3. The CDR3 DNA follows: TGCAGCTTGTCGAGGACCGCTGAGAACACTGAAGCTTTCTTT. It is translated as CSLSRTAENTEAFF.

In the case of this clonotype: Mismatch with germline at one junction end may stem from a read error. The chain employs TRBV10-1 and TRBJ2-6; TRBD2 might be the D (7 bases). This CDR3 has 15 residues. From germline, CDR1 is WNHNN and CDR2 SYGVQD (reference sequence). Written as DNA, the CDR3 is TGCGCCAGCAGTAGCGGGGACACTGGTGCCAACGTCCTGACTTTC. Translation gives CASSSGDTGANVLTF.

This chain links TRBV29-1 with TRBJ2-7; 7 nucleotides match TRBD1. The V segment lost 6 bases and the J segment 5 bases; nucleotides outside the gene matches: 10. This CDR3 spans 13 amino acids. CDR1 is SQVTM and CDR2 is ANQGSEA in the germline V gene. CDR3 amino acids: CSVPGTEVDEQYF. The CDR3 DNA sequence: TGCAGCGTACCCGGGACAGAGGTTGACGAGCAGTACTTC.

The sample holds many counts of this clonotype. The chain carries TRBV7-2 and TRBJ2-7, with 11 bases lining up with TRBD1. V lost 5 bases and J lost 3; bases outside the gene matches: 6. The CDR3 runs to 15 residues. CDR1 and CDR2 from the germline V gene are SGHTA and FQGNSA. The CDR3 protein is CASSLGTGGGYEQYF. Written as DNA, the CDR3 is TGTGCCAGCAGCCTTGGGACAGGGGGAGGCTACGAGCAGTACTTC.

The chain uses TRBV2 and TRBJ2-7; weak D call: TRBD2 (5 bases). V lost 11 bases, J lost 5 bases, and 13 bases lay in between. Germline V CDR1 and CDR2: SNHLY, FYNNEI. The CDR3 is 11 residues long. The CDR3 is CAVLDGNEQYF. DNA for the CDR3: TGTGCCGTACTTGACGGGAACGAGCAGTACTTC.

This clonotype was counted only a few times. V usage is TRBV9 and J usage is TRBJ2-7; TRBD1 matches 9 bases. The CDR3 totals 14 residues. Germline-derived CDR1 and CDR2 are SGDLS and YYNGEE. Unmatched junction bases numbered 2, after V lost 3 bases and J lost 1 base. The CDR3 sequence is CASSDGTGSYEQYF. CDR3 nucleotide sequence: TGTGCCAGCAGCGACGGGACAGGGTCCTACGAGCAGTACTTC.

This clonotype was detected ten times or more. The chain employs TRBV4-2 and TRBJ1-1; 8 bases fit TRBD1. V was clipped by 0 bases and J by 9 bases; unmatched bases: 3. Germline CDR1 LGHNA, CDR2 YNFKEQ. The CDR3 covers 13 residues. The CDR3, as DNA: TGTGCCAGCAGCCAAGACTGGGACAGGAAAGCTTTCTTT. Its translation: CASSQDWDRKAFF.

V is TRBV9 and J is TRBJ1-1, with a weak D call TRBD1 (5 bases). Germline CDR1 and CDR2: SGDLS and YYNGEE. V was clipped by 10 bases and J by 7 bases, with 11 bases between them. This CDR3 is 10 amino acids long. The CDR3 sequence is CALATDEAFF. Here the CDR3 DNA reads TGTGCCCTAGCGACAGATGAAGCTTTCTTT.

There are a few counts of this clonotype. The chain couples TRBV20-1 to TRBJ2-1; D is ambiguous. Trimming removed 3 bases from V and 4 bases from J, with 4 bases in between. From germline, CDR1 is DFQATT and CDR2 SNEGSKA (reference sequence). The CDR3 loop spans 11 amino acids. Here the CDR3 reads CSARLYNEQFF. The CDR3, as DNA: TGCAGTGCTAGGCTGTACAATGAGCAGTTCTTC.

For this clonotype: The conserved closing phenylalanine or tryptophan is absent in this CDR3, likely reflecting a read error. CDR3 sequence (DNA): TGTGCCAGCAGTCGAGGCACAGGGGGTCAGCCCCAGCATTGT. This translates into CASSRGTGGQPQHC. The chain has TRBV2 and TRBJ1-5, with 8 positions matching TRBD1. Germline CDR1 is SNHLY and CDR2 is FYNNEI. This CDR3 contains 14 residues. With V trimmed by 5 bases and J by 6 bases, 6 bases remained unmatched.

This clonotype was recorded at least ten times. This CDR3 is CASSLVSGKRGNQPQHF. The CDR3 region has the DNA TGTGCCAGCAGCTTAGTGTCAGGGAAAAGAGGCAATCAGCCCCAGCATTTT. This chain links TRBV7-9 with TRBJ1-5; D may be TRBD1 (5 bases). This CDR3 is 17 amino acids long. V was clipped by 1 base and J by 2 bases, with 15 bases between them. Germline CDR1 SEHNR, CDR2 FQNEAQ (reference sequence).

V gene TRBV6-6 combines with J gene TRBJ1-1; 9 nucleotides agree with TRBD1. The CDR3 covers 13 residues. V was pared by 8 bases and J by 7 bases, with 8 bases of the junction left unmatched. Germline V CDR1 and CDR2: MNHNY, SVGAGI (reference sequence). The CDR3 sequence is CASSRGQGNEAFF. The CDR3 nucleotides read TGTGCCAGCTCTCGAGGACAGGGGAATGAAGCTTTCTTT.

This clonotype was observed at least ten times. This sequence joins TRBV4-1 and TRBJ1-5, with no clear D. Germline values: CDR1 MGHRA, CDR2 YSYEKL. The V end lost 3 bases, the J end lost 1 base, and 22 bases lay between the germline ends. This CDR3 has 19 residues. The CDR3 reads CASSHRIAGGVRSNQPQHF. CDR3 DNA sequence: TGCGCCAGCAGCCACCGAATCGCGGGTGGAGTTAGGAGCAATCAGCCCCAGCATTTT.

This clonotype turned up a few times. The rearrangement links TRBV10-3 to TRBJ1-6; 7 bases match TRBD1. After removal of 1 base from V and 7 bases from J, the junction contained 13 bases not matched to a gene. Germline CDR1 and CDR2: ENHRY and SYGVKD. This CDR3 comprises 18 residues. CDR3 DNA sequence: TGTGCCATCAGTGAGTTATACTCGCGCGGACAGGCGAATTCACCCCTCCACTTT. Translation: CAISELYSRGQANSPLHF.

To note about this clonotype: An end of the junction does not agree with germline; a read error may underlie this. The chain couples TRBV11-2 to TRBJ2-2; D might be TRBD1 or TRBD2, each matching 5 bases. The CDR3 loop spans 14 amino acids. The germline CDR1 and CDR2 sequences are SGHAT and FQNNGV. CDR3 loop: CASRGTENTGELFF. The CDR3 DNA sequence: TGTGCCAGCAGGGGGACGGAGAACACTGGGGAGCTGTTTTTT.

The J gene is TRBJ2-5, the V gene TRBV20-1, with D perhaps matching TRBD2 (6 bases). Germline V gene data show CDR1 as DFQATT and CDR2 as SNEGSKA (reference sequence). V was pared by 3 bases and J by 3 bases, with 17 bases between. The CDR3 totals 15 residues. CDR3 DNA sequence: TGCAGTGCTAGGCGGCCGGGAGCGGCGAAAGAGACCCAGTACTTC. As protein: CSARRPGAAKETQYF.

In this sample, this clonotype turned up many times. The rearrangement uses TRBV5-1 and TRBJ1-4; 8 bases are shared with TRBD1. Trimming removed 4 bases from V and 8 bases from J; junction bases left unmatched: 10. This CDR3 is 15 amino acids long. Germline V gene data show CDR1 as SGHRS and CDR2 as YFSETQ. CDR3 loop: CASSPTDRVLEKLFF. DNA for the CDR3: TGCGCCAGCAGCCCTACGGACAGGGTTTTAGAAAAACTGTTTTTT.

This chain uses TRBV29-1 with TRBJ2-7; a weak D match, TRBD1 (6 bases). CDR1 is SQVTM, CDR2 ANQGSEA, per germline. CDR3 size: 15 residues. Trimming stripped 7 bases from V and 4 bases from J, with 23 bases between. CDR3 residues: CSAARQAGPGYEQYF. The CDR3 region has the DNA TGCAGCGCTGCACGACAGGCGGGTCCCGGGTACGAGCAGTACTTC.

This clonotype was counted at least ten times. This chain links TRBV12-3 or TRBV12-4 with TRBJ1-6; D call uncertain. Trimming took off 5 bases at V and 15 bases at J, with 14 bases between the two ends. The CDR3 has 12 residues. CDR3 sequence: CASSIGRSLLHF. The DNA of the CDR3 is TGTGCCAGCAGTATCGGACGGAGCCTCCTCCACTTT.

The genes are TRBV29-1 and TRBJ2-5; 9 nucleotides agree with TRBD1. The CDR3 sequence is 13 residues long. The junction had 3 bases not matched to a gene; V was cut back by 4 bases and J by 3 bases. The germline V gene has CDR1 SQVTM and CDR2 ANQGSEA. The CDR3: CSVAQGAEETQYF. DNA for the CDR3: TGCAGCGTTGCACAGGGGGCGGAAGAGACCCAGTACTTC.

The chain links TRBV2 to TRBJ1-1; unclear D gene. Deletions cut 8 bases from V and 5 bases from J, with 12 bases between. The CDR3 is 12 amino acids. Per germline, CDR1 SNHLY and CDR2 FYNNEI. The CDR3 protein is CASADVRTEAFF. The CDR3 DNA reads as TGTGCCAGCGCCGACGTGAGAACTGAAGCTTTCTTT.